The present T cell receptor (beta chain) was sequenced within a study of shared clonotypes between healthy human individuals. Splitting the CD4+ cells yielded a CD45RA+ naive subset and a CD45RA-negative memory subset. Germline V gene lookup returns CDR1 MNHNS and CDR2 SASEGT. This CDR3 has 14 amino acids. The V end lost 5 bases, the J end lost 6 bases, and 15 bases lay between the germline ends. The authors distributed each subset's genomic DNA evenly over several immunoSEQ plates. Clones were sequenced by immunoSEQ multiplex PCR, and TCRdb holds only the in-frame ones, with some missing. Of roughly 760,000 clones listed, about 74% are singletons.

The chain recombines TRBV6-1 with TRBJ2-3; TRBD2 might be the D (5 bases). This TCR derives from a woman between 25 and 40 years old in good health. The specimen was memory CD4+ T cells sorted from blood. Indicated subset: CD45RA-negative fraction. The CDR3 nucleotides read TGTGCCAGCAGTCTAGCTGATCCTAGCGATACGCAGTATTTT. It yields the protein CASSLADPSDTQYF.